This is a list of T cell receptor beta chains from one sample in a study of cytomegalovirus exposure and HLA in healthy donors. The protocol was immunoSEQ multiplex PCR, while the TCRdb copy is restricted to in-frame clones and leaves out a portion. The table records about 160,000 clones, approximately 81% of them present only once. The sequenced sample was PBMCs. These receptors all stem from a woman in her twenties or thirties in good health and CMV-seropositive. Each CDR3 is given with its conserved first and last residue. D genes are given only for firm matches. Not every row has a clone size; where given, it reads once, few, many or a size class.

TRBD2,TRBV7-9,-,TRBJ2-2,TGTGCCAGCAGCCTAGGTAGCGGGGGAGTGAACACCGGGGAGCTGTTTTTT,CASSLGSGGVNTGELFF
TRBD1,TRBV15,-,TRBJ1-2,TGTGCCACCAGCTCTGACAGGGTTGGCTACACCTTC,CATSSDRVGYTF
-,TRBV7-9,-,TRBJ1-4,TGTGCCAGCAGCTCCCCAAGGATGGGGCCCAATGAAAAACTGTTTTTT,CASSSPRMGPNEKLFF
TRBD1,TRBV5-6,few,TRBJ2-1,TGTGCCAGCAGCTACCTCCGGGACAGGGGGCTCAAGATATACAATGAGCAGTTCTTC,CASSYLRDRGLKIYNEQFF
-,TRBV7-9,-,TRBJ1-6,TGTGCCAGCAGCTTATCGGGAACAGCTCCTAATTCACCCCTCCACTTT,CASSLSGTAPNSPLHF
-,TRBV30,once,TRBJ2-3,TGTGCCTGGAGTGAAGGGGGTGCAGATACGCAGTATTTT,CAWSEGGADTQYF
TRBD1,TRBV2,many,TRBJ1-2,TGTGCCAGCGGCGCCCAGGGGGGCGGCTACACCTTC,CASGAQGGGYTF
-,TRBV5-1,-,TRBJ1-2,TGCGCCAGCAGCTTGGGACAGATCAACTATGGCTACACCTTC,CASSLGQINYGYTF
-,TRBV5-1,few,TRBJ2-3,TGCGCCAGCAGCTTGACGGGGTCATGGGTAGGCACAGATACGCAGTATTTT,CASSLTGSWVGTDTQYF
TRBD2,TRBV4-3,-,TRBJ2-2,TGCGCCAGCAGCCACTTGGCTAGCGGGGGGGCCCCGGGGGAGCTGTTTTTT,CASSHLASGGAPGELFF
-,TRBV19,-,TRBJ2-2,TGTGCCAGTAACCCGGCAGCGAACGGTTTCCCCGGCGGGGAGCTGTTTTTT,CASNPAANGFPGGELFF
TRBD2,TRBV5-4,-,TRBJ2-3,TGTGCCAGCAGCCCGGACCAGCGGGGGGCGGGAGATACGCAGTATTTT,CASSPDQRGAGDTQYF
-,TRBV7-9,-,TRBJ2-6,TGTTCCAGCAGCTTCGGGGTGTCTGGGGCCAACGTCCTGACTTTC,CSSSFGVSGANVLTF
-,TRBV2,-,TRBJ1-2,TGTGCCAGCAGCGGACAGAACCCTGGAAGCTATGGCTACACCTTC,CASSGQNPGSYGYTF
TRBD1,TRBV5-6,few,TRBJ2-5,TGTGCCAGCAGCTTCCGGACAGGGGTTGAGACCCAGTACTTC,CASSFRTGVETQYF
-,TRBV6-6,few,TRBJ1-3,TGTGCCAGCAGCCGACTACAGGGTGCTGGAAACACCATATATTTT,CASSRLQGAGNTIYF
TRBD1,TRBV27,-,TRBJ1-1,TGTGCCAGCAGTTGGGACAGGGGGAACACTGAAGCTTTCTTT,CASSWDRGNTEAFF
TRBD1,TRBV9,-,TRBJ1-4,TGTGCCAGCAGCGGCGGGTCAGGGGGAGAAAAACTGTTTTTT,CASSGGSGGEKLFF
-,TRBV7-2,-,TRBJ2-5,TGTGCCAGCAGCCGAGACAGCCGAGAGCTGGAGACCCAGTACTTC,CASSRDSRELETQYF
-,TRBV5-1,-,TRBJ1-2,TGCGCCACCCAACCCGGCGGGGGTTACTATGGCTACACCTTC,CATQPGGGYYGYTF
TRBD1,TRBV4-1,-,TRBJ1-5,TGCGCCAGCAGCCGAGGACAGGCTTATTTGGGCAATCAGCCCCAGCATTTT,CASSRGQAYLGNQPQHF
-,TRBV27,-,TRBJ2-5,TGTGCCAGCAGCACTAACCACGGCCAAGAGACCCAGTACTTC,CASSTNHGQETQYF
TRBD1,TRBV5-1,-,TRBJ2-3,TGCGCCAGCAGCACCTGGACAGGGCTGGCAGATACGCAGTATTTT,CASSTWTGLADTQYF
TRBD1,TRBV14,-,TRBJ1-2,TGTGCCAGCAGCGGGGGACAGAACTATGGCTACACCTTC,CASSGGQNYGYTF
TRBD2,TRBV7-8,-,TRBJ2-1,TGTGCCAGCAGCTTAGAAGCGGGGGCTTACAATGAGCAGTTCTTC,CASSLEAGAYNEQFF